The 27 T cell receptor beta chains reported below all come from one sample, sequenced in a study of brain T cells in children with intractable seizures. Time point denoted: blood from clinic visit 5 months post-surgery; TSC patient then seizure free. Repertoires were generated with immunoSEQ multiplex PCR, while TCRdb's copy carries only in-frame clones and drops some. The sample shows approximately 330,000 clones, roughly 92% of them seen only once. Here the sequenced sample was peripheral blood, taken approximately 5 months after surgery. The origin of the receptors is a boy younger than two with tuberous sclerosis and intractable seizures.

This clone was counted once. The chain combines TRBV6-5 with TRBJ1-2; D is undetermined. The CDR3 is 14 amino acids. The germline gives CDR1 MNHEY, CDR2 SVGAGI. V lost 4 bases to trimming and J lost 0 bases, with 9 bases between them. In nucleotides, the CDR3 is TGTGCCAGCAGTTTAACAGAAGCTAACTATGGCTACACCTTC. Translation: CASSLTEANYGYTF.

The chain carries TRBV19 and TRBJ2-7; 9 positions agree with TRBD2. Germline-derived CDR1 and CDR2 are LNHDA and SQIVND (reference sequence). The V segment lost 3 bases and the J segment 1 base; nucleotides outside the gene matches: 1. The CDR3 sequence is 14 residues long. The CDR3 DNA sequence: TGTGCCAGTAGTATGGCGGGGGGGTCCTACGAGCAGTACTTC. Its protein is CASSMAGGSYEQYF.

The V and J genes are TRBV6-1 and TRBJ2-1, with D maybe TRBD2 (6 bases). Germline CDR1 is MNHNS and CDR2 is SASEGT. Trimming shortened V by 4 bases and J by 3 bases, and 16 bases separated the two germline ends. The CDR3 has 16 residues. CDR3 sequence (DNA): TGTGCCAGCAGTGCCTCGGACTATTTAAACTACAATGAGCAGTTCTTC. It specifies CASSASDYLNYNEQFF.

J is TRBJ2-7 and V is TRBV5-1; 7 nucleotides align to TRBD1. Germline V lookup: CDR1 SGHRS, CDR2 YFSETQ. After removal of 4 bases from V and 4 bases from J, the junction contained 11 bases not matched to a gene. This CDR3 contains 15 residues. In nucleotides, the CDR3 is TGCGCCAGCAGCACGGACAGGAAGACCGCGTACGAGCAGTACTTC. This encodes CASSTDRKTAYEQYF.

The V and J genes are TRBV9 and TRBJ2-7, with D possibly TRBD1 on 6 matching bases. This CDR3 has 15 amino acids. Germline V gene data show CDR1 as SGDLS and CDR2 as YYNGEE. Trimming took 0 bases from V and 3 from J, leaving 13 bases between them. The CDR3 region is CASSVGDKGVYEQYF. CDR3 bases: TGTGCCAGCAGCGTAGGGGACAAGGGAGTCTACGAGCAGTACTTC. Using reference TRBV9 and TRBJ2-7 for the parts outside the CDR3, the full variable domain is DSGVTQTPKHLITATGQRVTLRCSPRSGDLSVYWYQQSLDQGLQFLIQYYNGEERAKGNILERFSAQQFPDLHSELNLSSLELGDSALYFCASSVGDKGVYEQYFGPGTRLTVT.

The chain uses TRBV12-3 or TRBV12-4 and TRBJ2-7, with D hard to call. CDR3 length: 12 amino acids. V lost 6 bases, J lost 3 bases, and 9 bases lay in between. The CDR3 here is CASSLRSYEQYF. CDR3 nucleotides: TGTGCCAGCAGCCTTAGGAGCTACGAGCAGTACTTC.

The chain uses TRBV6-5 and TRBJ1-2, with TRBD1 as a possible D gene (5 bases). The CDR3 consists of 13 residues. V shed 6 bases and J shed 6 bases, with 14 bases lying between them. The germline V gene encodes CDR1 MNHEY and CDR2 SVGAGI. CDR3 nucleotide sequence: TGTGCCAGCAGCCCCGTGGTGGGGGATGGCTACACCTTC. Translation: CASSPVVGDGYTF.

This chain links TRBV30 with TRBJ2-5; 10 bases agree with TRBD2. V was pared by 4 bases and J by 4 bases, with 12 bases of the junction left unmatched. CDR3 length: 16 residues. CDR1 is GTSNPN, CDR2 SVGIG, per germline (reference sequence). CDR3 loop: CAWNSQTSGIGETQYF. CDR3 coding DNA: TGTGCCTGGAATAGTCAAACTAGCGGGATAGGAGAGACCCAGTACTTC. Combining the CDR3 with reference TRBV30 and TRBJ2-5 gives the whole variable domain SQTIHQWPATLVQPVGSPLSLECTVEGTSNPNLYWYRQAAGRGLQLLFYSVGIGQISSEVPQNLSASRPQDRQFILSSKKLLLSDSGFYLCAWNSQTSGIGETQYFGPGTRLLVL.

This sequence joins TRBV3-1 (or the pseudogene TRBV3-2) and TRBJ1-3; D unclear. The CDR3 is made up of 14 amino acids. Germline-derived CDR1 and CDR2 are LGHDT and YNNKEL (reference sequence). V was trimmed by 2 bases and J by 1 base, leaving 6 bases between them. In nucleotides, the CDR3 is TGTGCCAGCAGCCAAAAAAGATCTGGAAACACCATATATTTT. Amino acids: CASSQKRSGNTIYF.

In this sample, this clone turned up once. This chain uses TRBV27 with TRBJ1-1; no clear D. Germline V CDR1 and CDR2: MNHEY, SMNVEV (reference sequence). Trimming removed 6 bases at V and 0 bases at J, with 8 bases between. The CDR3 spans 13 residues. In DNA form, the CDR3 reads TGTGCCAGCAGCTCATTCATGAACACTGAAGCTTTCTTT. Translating it yields CASSSFMNTEAFF.

The V call is TRBV7-3, the J call TRBJ2-3; 9 nucleotides match TRBD1. Germline V lookup: CDR1 SGHTA, CDR2 FQGTGA. The CDR3 runs 15 residues. J lost 9 bases, V lost 8 bases, and 15 bases had no gene match. The CDR3: CASAVLTGGAGTQYF. The CDR3 region has the DNA TGTGCCAGCGCCGTTTTAACAGGGGGCGCAGGGACGCAGTATTTT.

This chain connects TRBV9 to TRBJ2-7; 10 bases align to TRBD2. Germline V gives CDR1 SGDLS, CDR2 YYNGEE. This CDR3 has 15 residues. Trimming cost V 0 bases and J 6 bases; bases outside gene matches: 6. Here the CDR3 DNA reads TGTGCCAGCAGCGTAGGCGCTAGCGGGGGCCCCGAGCAGTACTTC. Amino acids: CASSVGASGGPEQYF. The full variable domain, completed using reference TRBV9 and TRBJ2-7, is DSGVTQTPKHLITATGQRVTLRCSPRSGDLSVYWYQQSLDQGLQFLIQYYNGEERAKGNILERFSAQQFPDLHSELNLSSLELGDSALYFCASSVGASGGPEQYFGPGTRLTVT.

The chain has TRBV7-9 and TRBJ2-2; D could derive from TRBD1 or TRBD2 (5 bases each). Per the germline V gene, CDR1 is SEHNR and CDR2 is FQNEAQ (reference sequence). Trimming removed 6 bases from V and 8 bases from J, with 28 bases in between. The CDR3 extends over 18 amino acids. The DNA for the CDR3 is TGTGCCAGCAGGAGTGGGACCAAGGGGCGGAACAATGTGGGGGAGCTGTTTTTT. Residues: CASRSGTKGRNNVGELFF.

This clone has just one count. This sequence joins TRBV11-2 and TRBJ1-1; 8 nucleotides match TRBD1. The CDR3 loop spans 15 amino acids. Germline loops: CDR1 SGHAT, CDR2 FQNNGV. V was pared by 1 base and J by 5 bases, with 6 bases of the junction left unmatched. The CDR3, as DNA: TGTGCCAGCAGCTTAGCCGGACAGGGTTGGACTGAAGCTTTCTTT. It is translated as CASSLAGQGWTEAFF.

The V call is TRBV9, the J call TRBJ1-2; D gene unclear. The CDR3 is made up of 14 amino acids. Deletions cut 5 bases from V and 2 bases from J, with 13 bases between. Per the germline V gene, CDR1 is SGDLS and CDR2 is YYNGEE. The CDR3 reads CASRKQGTNYGYTF. The CDR3 nucleotides are TGTGCCAGCAGAAAACAAGGAACCAACTATGGCTACACCTTC.

A note on this clone: Other DNA variants within this sample encode the same CDR3. V gene TRBV20-1 combines with J gene TRBJ1-2; no clear D. In germline, CDR1 is DFQATT, CDR2 SNEGSKA (reference sequence). The CDR3 length is 11 residues. Trimming removed 3 bases from V and 5 bases from J, with 7 bases in between. The CDR3 protein is CSARAGYGYTF. The CDR3, as DNA: TGCAGTGCTAGGGCCGGGTATGGCTACACCTTC.

This clone appeared a single time. The chain is built from TRBV11-3 and TRBJ2-5; 7 bases match TRBD1. The CDR3 consists of 16 residues. The germline CDR1 and CDR2 sequences are SGHNT and YENEEA. Germline trimming cut 5 bases from V and 5 bases from J; bases unmatched to any gene: 14. CDR3 coding DNA: TGTGCCAGCAGCGAGGGACGAGGGACAGCAAGGGAGACCCAGTACTTC. Protein: CASSEGRGTARETQYF.

This rearrangement joins TRBV2 to TRBJ1-2; D remains unclear. Looked up from germline, CDR1 is SNHLY and CDR2 is FYNNEI. Trimming cost V 5 bases and J 0 bases, with 13 bases left between them. CDR3 length: 15 residues. CDR3: CASSPSGNTNYGYTF. The CDR3 region has the DNA TGTGCCAGCAGTCCCAGCGGGAATACTAACTATGGCTACACCTTC.

CDR3 in DNA: TGTGCCACCAGTGATTCCCGGGGTAGCGGGAGAATTGATGAGCAGTTCTTC. It yields the protein CATSDSRGSGRIDEQFF. V usage is TRBV24-1 and J usage is TRBJ2-1; 9 nucleotides match TRBD2. The CDR3 runs 17 residues. Per the germline V gene, CDR1 is KGHDR and CDR2 is SFDVKD. J lost 8 bases, V lost 2 bases, and 12 bases had no gene match.

This clone appeared a single time. The CDR3 DNA is TGTGCCAGCAACCGACTAGCGGGAGTAGGTGAGCAGTACTTC. Amino acid sequence: CASNRLAGVGEQYF. The genes are TRBV5-8 and TRBJ2-7; 12 bases align to TRBD2. Germline assignment: CDR1 SGHTS and CDR2 YDEGEE. This CDR3 is 14 amino acids long. V gave up 6 bases and J gave up 7 bases; unmatched junction bases: 8.

This rearrangement joins TRBV5-1 to TRBJ1-2, with 10 bases aligning to TRBD1. J was trimmed by 4 bases and V by 4 bases; bases with no gene match: 4. Germline lookup yields CDR1 SGHRS and CDR2 YFSETQ. The CDR3 totals 14 residues. The chain's CDR3 is CASSGQGGGYGYTF. CDR3 sequence (DNA): TGCGCCAGCAGCGGACAGGGGGGCGGCTATGGCTACACCTTC.

The chain uses TRBV7-8 and TRBJ1-1; D might be TRBD1 (5 bases). The V gene lost 1 base and the J gene lost 3 bases, with 15 bases spanning the gap. This CDR3 comprises 16 residues. Germline CDR1 reads SGHVS; CDR2 reads FQNEAQ. The CDR3 spells CASSLGPTGGHTEAFF. CDR3 in DNA: TGTGCCAGCAGCTTAGGCCCCACAGGTGGACACACTGAAGCTTTCTTT.

CDR3 bases: TGTGCCAGCAGTTGGGGACAGGGAGGGCAAGAGACCCAGTACTTC. It translates to CASSWGQGGQETQYF. The chain employs TRBV28 and TRBJ2-5, with 9 bases identical to TRBD1. The CDR3 covers 15 residues. The V gene end was trimmed by 4 bases and the J gene end by 2 bases; junction bases not matched to a gene: 5. From germline, CDR1 is MDHEN and CDR2 SYDVKM.

The genes are TRBV19 and TRBJ2-2, with 9 bases fitting TRBD2. V shed 6 bases and J 7 bases; nucleotides not matched to a gene: 6. The CDR3 is made up of 14 amino acids. Germline CDR1 reads LNHDA; CDR2 reads SQIVND (reference sequence). The CDR3 loop is CASSVAGDGGELFF. The CDR3 coding sequence is TGTGCCAGTAGCGTAGCGGGAGATGGCGGGGAGCTGTTTTTT. The complete variable domain, with remaining parts taken from reference TRBV19 and TRBJ2-2, reads DGGITQSPKYLFRKEGQNVTLSCEQNLNHDAMYWYRQDPGQGLRLIYYSQIVNDFQKGDIAEGYSVSREKKESFPLTVTSAQKNPTAFYLCASSVAGDGGELFFGEGSRLTVL.

Notes on this clone: At the DNA level, this CDR3 is encoded by other sequences in the same sample as well. This sequence joins TRBV27 and TRBJ1-2; D is unresolved. CDR3 size: 13 residues. The V and J ends lost 3 bases and 2 bases respectively, with 7 bases between them. Germline assignment: CDR1 MNHEY and CDR2 SMNVEV (reference sequence). The CDR3, as DNA: TGTGCCAGCAGTTTCAACCGAAACTATGGCTACACCTTC. This encodes CASSFNRNYGYTF.

This clone was detected a few times. V usage is TRBV25-1 and J usage is TRBJ2-2; TRBD1 is a possible D gene (5 bases). Trimming pared 4 bases from V and 6 bases from J, leaving 9 bases between. Germline V gene data show CDR1 as MGHDK and CDR2 as SYGVNS. The CDR3 has 13 amino acids. The chain's CDR3 is CASSVRVPGELFF. The DNA of the CDR3 is TGTGCCAGCAGTGTCAGGGTTCCCGGGGAGCTGTTTTTT.

The chain joins TRBV11-2 to TRBJ1-6; D is uncertain. Trimming took 8 bases from V and 7 from J, leaving 21 bases between them. This CDR3 has 16 amino acids. From germline, CDR1 is SGHAT and CDR2 FQNNGV. The CDR3 nucleotides are TGTGCCAGCGCCACTCCCAGAGGGAACCTAAATTCACCCCTCCACTTT. It translates to CASATPRGNLNSPLHF.